The rows below give T cell receptor beta chains drawn from one sample of a study of T cells in Graves' hyperthyroidism and ophthalmopathy. MiXCR, applied by TCRdb to the multiplex PCR reads, yields one record per CDR3 protein. The data contain fewer than 650,000 distinct CDR3 sequences, roughly 14% of them singletons. Material: blood. The receptor set was obtained from a woman aged 40 to 50 with Graves' ophthalmopathy. CDR3s include the opening cysteine and the closing phenylalanine or tryptophan. Fields, in order: CDR3 length, J gene, clone size, D gene, V gene, CDR3 protein, CDR3 DNA. D genes are given only for firm matches. Clone size is given for some rows only: seen once, a few or many times, or a class if the clone is expanded.

17 TRBJ2-7 many TRBD2 TRBV19 CASSRSLAGDLAYEQYF TGTGCCAGTAGTAGATCACTAGCGGGAGATTTGGCCTACGAGCAGTACTTC
14 TRBJ2-7 few . TRBV12-3/TRBV12-4 CASSTYRKTGEQYF TGTGCCAGCAGCACCTACCGGAAAACAGGGGAGCAGTACTTC
15 TRBJ2-7 many . TRBV4-1 CASSQGRQDTYEQYF TGCGCCAGCAGCCAAGGACGGCAGGATACCTACGAGCAGTACTTC
17 TRBJ2-5 many TRBD2 TRBV6-2/TRBV6-3 CASTHGGLGGGQETQYF TGTGCCAGCACCCACGGAGGCCTGGGGGGGGGCCAAGAGACCCAGTACTTC
12 TRBJ2-4 many . TRBV24-1 CATSDDGDIQYF TGTGCCACCAGTGACGATGGGGACATTCAGTACTTC
14 TRBJ1-1 many . TRBV28 CASSLWRMNTEAFF TGTGCCAGCAGTTTATGGCGGATGAACACTGAAGCTTTCTTT
13 TRBJ1-2 . . TRBV15 CATSRDLQSKHTF TGTGCCACCAGCAGAGATCTACAGTCTAAACACACCTTC
14 TRBJ2-7 . . TRBV11-2 CASSLTTRGNEQYF TGTGCCAGCAGCTTAACCACCAGGGGAAACGAGCAGTACTTC
12 TRBJ1-5 many . TRBV28 CASTGGNQPQHF TGTGCCAGCACGGGGGGCAATCAGCCCCAGCATTTT
13 TRBJ1-5 few TRBD1 TRBV30 CAWGGQNNQPQHF TGTGCCTGGGGGGGACAGAACAATCAGCCCCAGCATTTT
15 TRBJ1-1 few TRBD1 TRBV7-2 CASSLMGQGVTEAFF TGTGCCAGCAGCTTAATGGGACAGGGTGTCACTGAAGCTTTCTTT
15 TRBJ2-5 many TRBD2 TRBV9 CASSSRTSGGETQYF TGTGCCAGCAGCTCGAGGACTAGCGGGGGGGAGACCCAGTACTTC
13 TRBJ1-2 many TRBD1 TRBV2 CASSEGQGFGYTF TGTGCCAGCAGTGAAGGACAGGGGTTTGGCTACACCTTC
13 TRBJ2-7 many . TRBV29-1 CSVEAGSGYEQYF TGCAGCGTTGAGGCCGGGAGTGGTTACGAGCAGTACTTC
14 TRBJ2-2 many . TRBV7-6 CASSLFTGTGELFF TGTGCCAGCAGCTTATTCACAGGCACCGGGGAGCTGTTTTTT
12 TRBJ2-5 many . TRBV28 CASSLDLLAQYF TGTGCCAGCAGTTTAGACCTTTTGGCCCAGTACTTC
18 TRBJ1-2 many . TRBV12-5 CASGLDHRLTEKDYGYTF TGTGCTAGTGGTTTGGACCACCGCTTGACAGAGAAAGACTATGGCTACACCTTC
14 TRBJ1-2 many TRBD1 TRBV28 CASSSPQGRGGYTF TGTGCCAGCAGTTCACCACAGGGGCGCGGAGGCTACACCTTC
14 TRBJ2-5 many . TRBV12-3/TRBV12-4 CASSPHQGQETQYF TGTGCCAGCAGTCCCCATCAGGGACAAGAGACCCAGTACTTC
14 TRBJ1-5 few . TRBV12-3/TRBV12-4 CASSTRRGQRPQHF TGTGCCAGCAGCACAAGACGCGGGCAGAGGCCCCAGCATTTT
12 TRBJ2-7 many . TRBV19 CASSMGAHEQYF TGTGCCAGTAGTATGGGGGCCCACGAGCAGTACTTC
16 TRBJ2-7 . TRBD1 TRBV20-1 CSATRNRDSLAGEQYF TGCAGTGCGACCCGAAACCGGGACAGCCTGGCTGGCGAGCAGTACTTC
15 TRBJ2-7 many TRBD2 TRBV19 CASSDRGLESDEQYF TGTGCCAGTAGCGATCGAGGACTAGAGAGTGACGAGCAGTACTTC
16 TRBJ2-5 few TRBD1 TRBV28 CASTDWDRGHRETQYF TGTGCCAGCACCGATTGGGACAGGGGACACAGGGAGACCCAGTACTTC
16 TRBJ2-7 many . TRBV7-2 CASSLAHWGPTYEQYF TGTGCCAGCAGCTTGGCCCACTGGGGGCCAACCTACGAGCAGTACTTC
14 TRBJ2-7 many . TRBV2 CASSEVRARTEQYF TGTGCCAGCAGTGAGGTTCGAGCCCGAACCGAGCAGTACTTC
15 TRBJ1-2 many TRBD1 TRBV28 CASSLGRGTGKGYTF TGTGCCAGCAGTTTAGGGCGGGGGACAGGGAAAGGCTACACCTTC
15 TRBJ2-3 . . TRBV27 CASSLGAGSTDTQYF TGTGCCAGCAGTTTAGGCGCGGGGAGCACAGATACGCAGTATTTT
14 TRBJ2-7 . TRBD2 TRBV20-1 CSAPRLAGDYEQYF TGCAGTGCCCCAAGACTAGCGGGCGACTACGAGCAGTACTTC
14 TRBJ1-5 few TRBD1 TRBV6-2/TRBV6-3 CASRPQGTFQPQHF TGTGCCAGCAGGCCACAGGGGACTTTTCAGCCCCAGCATTTT
12 TRBJ1-5 many . TRBV15 CATSMGNQPQHF TGTGCCACCAGCATGGGAAATCAGCCCCAGCATTTT
14 TRBJ2-4 many TRBD2 TRBV7-6 CASSLLSGRDIQYF TGTGCCAGCAGCTTACTCAGCGGGAGAGACATTCAGTACTTC
14 TRBJ2-7 few . TRBV6-2/TRBV6-3 CASSKTGFSYEQYF TGTGCCAGCAGCAAGACAGGCTTCTCCTACGAGCAGTACTTC
14 TRBJ1-2 few . TRBV20-1 CSVYQDRKDYGYTF TGCAGCGTTTACCAGGATCGTAAGGACTATGGCTACACCTTC
16 TRBJ2-5 many . TRBV5-8 CASSLGKAERGETQYF TGTGCCAGCAGCCTGGGGAAAGCCGAGAGGGGAGAGACCCAGTACTTC
13 TRBJ1-2 many . TRBV6-5 CASSSFRGVGYTF TGTGCCAGCAGTTCATTCCGGGGGGTTGGCTACACCTTC
14 TRBJ1-3 . . TRBV29-1 CSGTTGDSGNTIYF TGCAGCGGGACTACCGGTGACTCTGGAAACACCATATATTTT
14 TRBJ1-2 many TRBD1 TRBV12-3/TRBV12-4 CASSSGQASYGYTF TGTGCCAGCAGTTCCGGACAGGCTAGCTATGGCTACACCTTC